These 26 T cell receptor beta chains share one sample of origin, sequenced in a study of post-analysis software for immune sequencing data (dated by TCRdb to the mid-2010s). Beyond this particular receptor, the publication reports: Roughly 5 TRBV segments, including TRBV5-6, TRBV5-1 and TRBV20-1, were significantly more frequent in patients than controls.

The library came from PCR. Reads for this sample came from an Illumina HiSeq 2500. To reduce PCR and sequencing biases, unique molecular identifiers were incorporated into the TCR beta cDNA libraries. The public reads were quality trimmed at Q25 with fastp and then assembled into clones with MiXCR by TCRdb, keeping productive beta chains. Every entry covers one CDR3 protein and lists the most common genes and DNA from its rows. In all, the sample holds some 240,000 distinct CDR3 sequences, and less than 40% of those were seen once. The leading ten clones occupy around 4.8% of the sample. Antigen specificity for these receptors is unknown. Sample: blood. The receptors here all came from a girl aged 5 to 17 with multiple sclerosis.

The chain carries TRBV20-1 and TRBJ2-5, with a weak D call TRBD2 (6 bases). The CDR3 spans 14 residues. From germline, CDR1 is DFQATT and CDR2 SNEGSKA (reference sequence). V was clipped by 0 bases and J by 11 bases, with 19 bases between them. The CDR3 reads CSARDSGDLNEQYF. CDR3 nucleotide sequence: TGCAGTGCTAGAGATAGCGGAGACCTCAATGAACAGTACTTC.

Notes on this clonotype: The DNA is omitted, as the CDR3 cannot be located on it reliably, and the CDR3 follows TCRdb's listing. The chain carries TRBV20-1 and TRBJ1-2. Ends included, the CDR3 has 11 residues. CDR1 is DFQATT and CDR2 is SNEGSKA in the germline V gene (reference sequence). The chain's CDR3 is CSAGGGYGCTF.

The gene calls are TRBV6-5 and TRBJ2-7; a possible D gene is TRBD1 (5 bases). Germline V gene sequence: CDR1 MNHEY, CDR2 SVGAGI. The CDR3 sequence is 14 residues long. V shed 9 bases and J shed 5 bases, with 20 bases lying between them. DNA for the CDR3: TGTGCCAGGGCCCTGATCGGACACGAGAACGAGCAGTACTTC. It specifies CARALIGHENEQYF.

This clonotype was recorded many times. The chain couples TRBV9 to TRBJ1-2, with 8 bases identical to TRBD1. Losses at the gene ends were 0 bases for V and 0 bases for J; bases not matched to a gene: 13. Germline V gene lookup returns CDR1 SGDLS and CDR2 YYNGEE. The CDR3 has 19 amino acids. The CDR3 here is CASSVGRHRTGKANYGYTF. The CDR3, as DNA: TGTGCCAGCAGCGTAGGACGGCACCGGACAGGGAAAGCTAACTATGGCTACACCTTC.

In its sample, this clonotype was seen many times. The gene calls are TRBV9 and TRBJ2-5, with D possibly TRBD1 on 7 matching bases. Germline lookup yields CDR1 SGDLS and CDR2 YYNGEE. The CDR3 totals 16 residues. Trimming stripped 3 bases from V and 4 bases from J, with 19 bases between. CDR3 sequence reads: CASSAHVRGAGETQYF. The CDR3 nucleotides read TGTGCCAGCAGCGCCCATGTCAGGGGGGCTGGAGAGACCCAGTACTTC.

The chain uses TRBV7-6 and TRBJ2-5; D remains unclear. Germline V gives CDR1 SGHVS, CDR2 FNYEAQ. The V end lost 2 bases, the J end lost 4 bases, and 17 bases lay between the germline ends. The CDR3 consists of 16 residues. DNA of the CDR3: TGTGCCAGCAGCTTAAACTTTGGCCGTTTCGGAGAGACCCAGTACTTC. Protein product: CASSLNFGRFGETQYF.

This clonotype has more than one count but fewer than ten. Here the CDR3 DNA reads TGTGCCAGCAGCTTAGCGCTCCAGGAAGGCGAGCAGTACTTC. Translated, it gives CASSLALQEGEQYF. The genes are TRBV7-9 and TRBJ2-1; D remains ambiguous. The J call is in doubt because the DNA end fits TRBJ2-7 better. Germline V lookup: CDR1 SEHNR, CDR2 FQNEAQ (reference sequence). This CDR3 has 14 amino acids.

This clonotype has a handful of counts. The chain joins TRBV29-1 to TRBJ2-1; 10 positions match TRBD2. CDR1 is SQVTM and CDR2 is ANQGSEA in the germline V gene. This CDR3 is 15 amino acids long. Losses at the gene ends were 5 bases for V and 8 bases for J; bases not matched to a gene: 12. The DNA for the CDR3 is TGCAGCGTTAGTGGATCGAGCGGGAGGGGCGATGAGCAGTTCTTC. Translated, it gives CSVSGSSGRGDEQFF.

V is TRBV7-2 and J is TRBJ1-2; 9 bases match TRBD1. V lost 6 bases to trimming and J lost 0 bases; unmatched junction nucleotides: 8. Germline V gene lookup returns CDR1 SGHTA and CDR2 FQGNSA. This CDR3 contains 16 residues. The CDR3 sequence: CASRSTGGYPNYGYTF. CDR3 sequence (DNA): TGTGCCAGCAGATCAACAGGGGGCTACCCTAACTATGGCTACACCTTC.

This clonotype was observed at least ten times. The genes are TRBV7-2 and TRBJ1-4, with D perhaps matching TRBD1 (6 bases). The CDR3 spans 14 residues. V lost 5 bases to trimming and J lost 8 bases, with 15 bases between them. The germline CDR1 and CDR2 sequences are SGHTA and FQGNSA. CDR3 DNA sequence: TGTGCCAGCAGCAAGCAGGGGCATGAAGAAAAACTGTTTTTT. Protein: CASSKQGHEEKLFF.

This clonotype was found a few times. The chain links TRBV6-1 to TRBJ2-2, with D unresolved. V lost 4 bases and J lost 3, with 6 bases in between. Germline V gene data show CDR1 as MNHNS and CDR2 as SASEGT. The CDR3 covers 13 residues. CDR3 amino acids: CASSAQYTGELFF. The DNA for the CDR3 is TGTGCCAGCAGTGCCCAATACACCGGGGAGCTGTTTTTT.

The rearrangement uses TRBV29-1 and TRBJ2-1; a weak D match, TRBD2 (6 bases). This CDR3 has 13 amino acids. Germline V CDR1 and CDR2: SQVTM, ANQGSEA. In nucleotides, the CDR3 is TGCAGTATGACGGAGGGCCCCTACAATGAGCAGTTCTTC. Translated: CSMTEGPYNEQFF.

This clonotype was seen at least ten times. The V call is TRBV7-9, the J call TRBJ2-5; 7 bases are a match to TRBD1. V shed 8 bases and J 7 bases; nucleotides not matched to a gene: 10. The germline V gene has CDR1 SEHNR and CDR2 FQNEAQ (reference sequence). The CDR3 has 13 amino acids. CDR3 residues: CASYRGGQGTQYF. CDR3 coding DNA: TGTGCCAGCTACCGAGGGGGCCAGGGGACCCAGTACTTC.

This clonotype has just a few counts. The chain joins TRBV5-1 to TRBJ2-5, with D unresolved. The J call may be mistaken, given a closer DNA end match to TRBJ2-7. Germline values: CDR1 SGHRS, CDR2 YFSETQ. The CDR3 sequence is 12 residues long. CDR3 sequence: CASSLETPEQYF. The CDR3 coding sequence is TGCGCCAGCAGCTTGGAGACCCCCGAGCAGTACTTC.

This clonotype was counted a few times. A read error is possible here, since a much larger clone lies one base away. The chain carries TRBV10-3 and TRBJ2-1; 9 nucleotides align to TRBD2. The DNA end favors TRBJ2-7, so the J call may be wrong. In germline, CDR1 is ENHRY, CDR2 SYGVKD. The CDR3 has 17 residues. The CDR3 reads CAISAGGGGSSYNEQYF. The CDR3 DNA reads as TGTGCCATCAGTGCTGGCGGGGGGGGAAGCTCCTACAATGAGCAGTACTTC.

The sample holds a few counts of this clonotype. A read error is possible here, since a much larger clone lies one base away. The rearrangement uses TRBV29-1 and TRBJ2-4, with a weak D call TRBD2 (6 bases). Judging by the DNA end, TRBJ2-5 fits better; the J call may be wrong. The V gene's germline CDR1 is SQVTM and CDR2 ANQGSEA. The CDR3 covers 13 residues. As DNA, the CDR3 is TGCAGCGTCTCGAAGGGCGGGACGGAGACCCAGTACTTC. Amino acids: CSVSKGGTETQYF.

In the case of this clonotype: A much larger clone lies one base from this, so it may be a read error. This rearrangement joins TRBV7-8 to TRBJ2-1; TRBD2 agrees at 7 bases. Losses at the gene ends were 5 bases for V and 13 bases for J; bases not matched to a gene: 14. The CDR3 sequence is 14 residues long. Germline loops: CDR1 SGHVS, CDR2 FQNEAQ. CDR3: CASSPPTRGETQFF. The CDR3 region has the DNA TGTGCCAGCAGCCCGCCTACACGGGGGGAGACCCAGTTCTTC.

This clonotype has more than one count but fewer than ten. The chain employs TRBV11-2 and TRBJ2-2; 8 positions match TRBD1. The CDR3 is 15 residues long. Germline V gives CDR1 SGHAT, CDR2 FQNNGV. Trimming at V came to 0 bases and at J to 8 bases, leaving 5 bases not matched to a gene. Here the CDR3 DNA reads TGTGCCAGCAGCTTAGAGCAGGGGGCCGGAGGGGAGCTGTTTTTT. As protein: CASSLEQGAGGELFF.

This clonotype was recorded many times. The J gene is TRBJ2-1, the V gene TRBV15, with TRBD2 identical over 8 bases. The germline gives CDR1 LNHNV, CDR2 YYDKDF (reference sequence). The CDR3 runs 15 residues. V shed 1 base, J shed 4 bases, and the junction held 3 bases outside the gene matches. CDR3 sequence: CATSRATSAYNEQFF. For the CDR3, the DNA is TGTGCCACCAGCAGAGCGACTAGCGCGTACAATGAGCAGTTCTTC.

This clonotype was observed many times. The chain couples TRBV5-1 to TRBJ2-3; the D is unclear. The CDR3 runs 12 residues. Germline V lookup: CDR1 SGHRS, CDR2 YFSETQ. Trimming took 4 bases from V and 5 from J, leaving 8 bases between them. The chain's CDR3 is CASSRSGDTQYF. CDR3 DNA: TGCGCCAGCAGCCGGTCGGGAGATACGCAGTATTTT.

This clonotype was recorded many times. This chain uses TRBV11-1 with TRBJ2-3; a possible D gene is TRBD2 (6 bases). This CDR3 contains 15 residues. Germline V gene lookup returns CDR1 SGHAT and CDR2 FQDESV (reference sequence). V was clipped by 0 bases and J by 2 bases, with 9 bases between them. As DNA, the CDR3 is TGTGCCAGCAGCTTAGCGGCGGGACTCACAGATACGCAGTATTTT. Translating gives CASSLAAGLTDTQYF.

The chain employs TRBV9 and TRBJ1-1; D call uncertain. CDR3 length: 14 amino acids. The germline V and J ends were trimmed by 3 bases and 1 base, with 10 bases remaining between them. Germline V CDR1 and CDR2: SGDLS, YYNGEE. CDR3 coding DNA: TGTGCCAGCAGCGCGGGGATCTCGAACACTGAAGCTTTCTTT. Encoded protein: CASSAGISNTEAFF.

The chain combines TRBV7-9 with TRBJ1-1, with unresolved D. V dropped 2 bases and J dropped 6 bases, with 7 bases sitting between them. The CDR3 is made up of 12 amino acids. Looked up from germline, CDR1 is SEHNR and CDR2 is FQNEAQ (reference sequence). The CDR3 nucleotides read TGTGCCAGCAGCTTATCACTATCTGAAGCTTTCTTT. This gives the protein CASSLSLSEAFF.

This clonotype showed up just a few times. This rearrangement joins TRBV5-1 to TRBJ1-1; no firm D call. Trimming removed 4 bases at V and 3 bases at J, with 13 bases between. The V gene's germline CDR1 is SGHRS and CDR2 YFSETQ. The CDR3 extends over 14 amino acids. Written as DNA, the CDR3 is TGCGCCAGCAGCCCTGACGGCCTTTACACTGAAGCTTTCTTT. Translated, it gives CASSPDGLYTEAFF. Supplemented by reference TRBV5-1 and TRBJ1-1, the full variable domain reads KAGVTQTPRYLIKTRGQQVTLSCSPISGHRSVSWYQQTPGQGLQFLFEYFSETQRNKGNFPGRFSGRQFSNSRSEMNVSTLELGDSALYLCASSPDGLYTEAFFGQGTRLTVV.

There are a few counts of this clonotype. The chain couples TRBV24-1 to TRBJ2-2; TRBD1 aligns across 9 bases. The V gene end was trimmed by 7 bases and the J gene end by 5 bases; junction bases not matched to a gene: 7. This CDR3 comprises 15 residues. The germline V gene encodes CDR1 KGHDR and CDR2 SFDVKD. The CDR3 bases are TGTGCCACCAGGCCGGGACAGGGACTTACCGGGGAGCTGTTTTTT. Translation: CATRPGQGLTGELFF.

CDR3 sequence: CSVDSAGTNSGEQFF. DNA for the CDR3: TGCAGTGTCGATTCAGCGGGAACTAACAGCGGCGAGCAGTTCTTC. The chain links TRBV20-1 to TRBJ2-1; TRBD2 agrees at 7 bases. The CDR3 consists of 15 residues. Germline-derived CDR1 and CDR2 are DFQATT and SNEGSKA (reference sequence). Losses at the gene ends were 7 bases for V and 10 bases for J; bases not matched to a gene: 19.